Listed below are T cell receptor beta chains from one sample, sequenced in a study of blood T cell repertoires in COVID-19. TCRdb's copy holds only in-frame clones and misses some; the assay was immunoSEQ multiplex PCR. The data hold 100,000 or so clones, with roughly 84% observed a single time. Sequenced material: peripheral blood. The receptors come from a human donor in a cohort sampled during active COVID-19. Both conserved end residues are part of each CDR3. The D gene is left open where the match is weak. Size is stated for part of the rows, as once, few or many counts, or as a class when the clone is expanded.

d_call j_call v_call clone_size cdr3_nt cdr3_aa
TRBD1 TRBJ2-3 TRBV10-3 NA TGTGCCATCAGTGATAGGGACAGGGGATTCGGTACGCAGTATTTT CAISDRDRGFGTQYF
NA TRBJ1-4 TRBV19 NA TGTGCCAGTAGTGCAGTCCGAGGGGAAAAACTGTTTTTT CASSAVRGEKLFF
TRBD2 TRBJ2-3 TRBV7-2 NA TGTGCCAGCAGTCAAGGGAGGCTAGCGGGGGCCACAGATACGCAGTATTTT CASSQGRLAGATDTQYF
NA TRBJ1-1 TRBV28 NA TGTGCCAGCAGTTTAGACAGCCGGAACACTGAAGCTTTCTTT CASSLDSRNTEAFF
NA TRBJ1-2 TRBV9 once TGTGCCAGCAGCGTTGGTCGGAACTATGGCTACACCTTC CASSVGRNYGYTF
TRBD2 TRBJ2-5 TRBV6-2/TRBV6-3 NA TGTGCCAGCAGTTCGGGACTAGCGTGGGCAAAAGAGACCCAGTACTTC CASSSGLAWAKETQYF
TRBD1 TRBJ1-1 TRBV2 NA TGTGCCAGCAGTGTTAATCCCGGGAGGACAGGGCAGGTCCGGAACACTGAAGCTTTCTTT CASSVNPGRTGQVRNTEAFF
NA TRBJ1-1 TRBV11-1 once TGTGCCAGCAGCTTACAGACAGCGAACACTGAAGCTTTCTTT CASSLQTANTEAFF
TRBD2 TRBJ2-3 TRBV28 NA TGTGCCAGCAGTTCCCCCCTGAAGCGGGGGGGCTCGCATACGCAGTATTTT CASSSPLKRGGSHTQYF
TRBD1 TRBJ1-2 TRBV19 few TGTGCCAGTAGTACGGGACAGGGGTATGGCTACACCTTC CASSTGQGYGYTF
TRBD1 TRBJ1-2 TRBV7-2 NA TGTGCCAGCAGCTCGCGGACAGGGGGAGGGTATGGCTACACCTTC CASSSRTGGGYGYTF
NA TRBJ2-7 TRBV7-3 NA TGTGCCAGCAGCTTAATGTCGTTGGCTGGTCGTGGGCGCTACGAGCAGTACTTC CASSLMSLAGRGRYEQYF
TRBD2 TRBJ2-2 TRBV3-1/TRBV3-2 NA TGTGCCAGCAGCCAAGTGGGGGGGTTCACCGGGGAGCTGTTTTTT CASSQVGGFTGELFF
NA TRBJ2-5 TRBV6-6 NA TGTGCCAGCGGCTCCTTCAGGGAACGGACCCAGTACTTC CASGSFRERTQYF
NA TRBJ1-5 TRBV6-2/TRBV6-3 NA TGTGCCAGCAGTTACCCCTTCCAGGGAGGGCAGCCCCAGCATTTT CASSYPFQGGQPQHF
TRBD1 TRBJ1-1 TRBV5-1 once TGCGCCAGCAGCTTGCCAGGGGGCGAGGCTTTCTTT CASSLPGGEAFF
NA TRBJ2-1 TRBV2 NA TGTGCCAGCAGTGAAGCGGGCACCCGTAATGAGCAGTTCTTC CASSEAGTRNEQFF
NA TRBJ2-4 TRBV6-6 NA TGTGCCACCTCGCCGACCCGCGGTGGCATTCAGTACTTC CATSPTRGGIQYF
NA TRBJ1-1 TRBV30 few TGTGCCTGGAGTCGACAGGTTGAAGCTTTCTTT CAWSRQVEAFF
NA TRBJ2-5 TRBV3-1/TRBV3-2 NA TGTGCCAGCAGCCAAGATATAATGCCGGGACATGTGCTCTGGGGGTACCAAGAGACCCAGTACTTC CASSQDIMPGHVLWGYQETQYF
TRBD2 TRBJ2-3 TRBV12-3/TRBV12-4 NA TGTGCCAGCAGTCGTGCTAGCGGAGATACGCAGTATTTT CASSRASGDTQYF
NA TRBJ2-4 TRBV5-4 NA TGTGCCAGCAGCTTTTCGGTGACTGGTGGATTAGCCAAAAACATTCAGTACTTC CASSFSVTGGLAKNIQYF
TRBD1 TRBJ2-2 TRBV11-2 NA TGTGCCAGCAGCCCAGTGGCAGGGGGCATCGGGGAGCTGTTTTTT CASSPVAGGIGELFF